This T cell receptor beta chain was identified during a study of identical twins. This clonotype was picked up a small number of times. The antigen is not known. Regarding the study as a whole: The more abundant beta clonotypes in cord blood had fewer insertions, and memory repertoires did not show this. Twin pairs' shared out-of-frame alpha sequences were enriched in low generation probability.

Among all donors, each was a healthy Caucasian. After template switching added a universal primer site, the resulting cDNA carried unique molecular identifiers. TCRdb re-called the 5' RACE reads through MiXCR, storing one row per CDR3 protein. The data contain around 1.7 million distinct CDR3 sequences, about 30% of them singletons. V was cut by 0 bases and J by 7 bases, with 8 bases left in between. The CDR3 has 13 amino acids. Germline CDR1 reads SGHKS; CDR2 reads YYEKEE (reference sequence). Sequences were obtained from cord blood. This sequence was found in a newborn girl in good health. This chain uses TRBV5-5 with TRBJ1-5, with D hard to call. The CDR3 bases are TGTGCCAGCAGCTTGGCCAAGTGGCAGCCCCAGCATTTT. Encoded protein: CASSLAKWQPQHF.